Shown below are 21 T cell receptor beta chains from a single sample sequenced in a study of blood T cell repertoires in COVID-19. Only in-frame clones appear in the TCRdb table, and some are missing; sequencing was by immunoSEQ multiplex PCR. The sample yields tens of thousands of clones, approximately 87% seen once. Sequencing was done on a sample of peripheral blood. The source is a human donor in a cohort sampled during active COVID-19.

CDR3 sequence reads: CASSHQYQETQYF. As DNA, the CDR3 is TGTGCCAGCAGCCACCAGTACCAAGAGACCCAGTACTTC. V gene TRBV4-2 combines with J gene TRBJ2-5, with D uncertain. Germline CDR1 LGHNA, CDR2 YNFKEQ. The CDR3 is 13 residues long. The V end lost 3 bases, the J end lost 0 bases, and 5 bases lay between the germline ends.

The CDR3 DNA is TGTGCCTGGAGTCTACGCCTAAAAGCTTTCTTT. Encoded protein: CAWSLRLKAFF. The chain is built from TRBV30 and TRBJ1-1; D unclear. CDR1 is GTSNPN and CDR2 is SVGIG in the germline V gene (reference sequence). Trimming pared 2 bases from V and 9 bases from J, leaving 10 bases between. The CDR3 loop spans 11 amino acids.

This CDR3 reads CASSDKTGYTGELFF. The DNA for the CDR3 is TGTGCCAGCAGTGACAAGACAGGGTACACCGGGGAGCTGTTTTTT. The rearrangement uses TRBV25-1 and TRBJ2-2, with 7 bases matching TRBD1. The junction had 4 bases not matched to a gene; V was cut back by 3 bases and J by 3 bases. The CDR3 contains 15 residues. Germline V gene lookup returns CDR1 MGHDK and CDR2 SYGVNS.

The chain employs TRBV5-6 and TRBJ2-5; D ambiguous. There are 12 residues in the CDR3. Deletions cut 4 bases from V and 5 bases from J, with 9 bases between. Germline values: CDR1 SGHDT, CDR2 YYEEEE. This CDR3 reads CASSPLAETQYF. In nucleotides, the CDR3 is TGTGCCAGCAGCCCGCTGGCTGAGACCCAGTACTTC.

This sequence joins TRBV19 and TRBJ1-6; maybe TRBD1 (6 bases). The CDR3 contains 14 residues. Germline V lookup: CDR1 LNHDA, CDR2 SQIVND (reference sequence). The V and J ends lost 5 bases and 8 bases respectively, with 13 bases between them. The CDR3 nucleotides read TGTGCCAGTAGTGGGTCCGGGACACATTCACCCCTCCACTTT. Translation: CASSGSGTHSPLHF. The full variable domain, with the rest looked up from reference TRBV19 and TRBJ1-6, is DGGITQSPKYLFRKEGQNVTLSCEQNLNHDAMYWYRQDPGQGLRLIYYSQIVNDFQKGDIAEGYSVSREKKESFPLTVTSAQKNPTAFYLCASSGSGTHSPLHFGNGTRLTVT.

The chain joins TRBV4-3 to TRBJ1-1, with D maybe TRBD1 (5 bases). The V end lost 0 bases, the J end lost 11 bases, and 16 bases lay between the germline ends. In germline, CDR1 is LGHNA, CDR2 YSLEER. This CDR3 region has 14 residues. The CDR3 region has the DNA TGCGCCAGCAGCCAAGATGGCCGGGTAGGGGTGGCTTTCTTT. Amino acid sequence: CASSQDGRVGVAFF.

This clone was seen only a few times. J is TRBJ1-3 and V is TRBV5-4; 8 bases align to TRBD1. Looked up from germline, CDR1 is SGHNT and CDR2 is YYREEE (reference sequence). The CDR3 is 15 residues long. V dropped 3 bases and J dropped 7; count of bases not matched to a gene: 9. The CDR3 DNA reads TGTGCCAGCAGCTCCGGACAGGGAAGAGGGAACACCATATATTTT. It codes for CASSSGQGRGNTIYF.

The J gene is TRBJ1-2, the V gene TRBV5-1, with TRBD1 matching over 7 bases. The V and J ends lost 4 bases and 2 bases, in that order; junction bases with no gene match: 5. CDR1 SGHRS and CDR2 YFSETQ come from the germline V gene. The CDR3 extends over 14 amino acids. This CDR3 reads CASSPTGTNYGYTF. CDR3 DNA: TGCGCCAGCAGCCCGACAGGGACCAACTATGGCTACACCTTC.

The CDR3 nucleotides are TGTGCCAGCAGCTTTCGGAGGGGAGAGACCCAGTACTTC. Translation gives CASSFRRGETQYF. This chain connects TRBV7-2 to TRBJ2-5, with D perhaps matching TRBD2 (6 bases). V was trimmed by 3 bases and J by 4 bases, leaving 9 bases between them. This CDR3 is 13 amino acids long. Germline V gene data show CDR1 as SGHTA and CDR2 as FQGNSA.

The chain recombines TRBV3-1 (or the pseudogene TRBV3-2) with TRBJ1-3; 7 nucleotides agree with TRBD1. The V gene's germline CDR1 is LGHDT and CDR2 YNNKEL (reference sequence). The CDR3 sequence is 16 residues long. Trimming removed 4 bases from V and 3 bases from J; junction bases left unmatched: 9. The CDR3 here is CASSPDQGGRGNTIYF. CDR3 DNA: TGTGCCAGCAGCCCTGACCAAGGGGGCCGTGGAAACACCATATATTTT.

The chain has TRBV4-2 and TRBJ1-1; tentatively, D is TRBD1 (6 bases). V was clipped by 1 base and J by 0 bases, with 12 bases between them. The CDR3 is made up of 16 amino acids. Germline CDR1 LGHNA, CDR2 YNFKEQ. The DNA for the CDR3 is TGTGCCAGCAGCCAAGTCAGGGGATGGATGAACACTGAAGCTTTCTTT. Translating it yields CASSQVRGWMNTEAFF.

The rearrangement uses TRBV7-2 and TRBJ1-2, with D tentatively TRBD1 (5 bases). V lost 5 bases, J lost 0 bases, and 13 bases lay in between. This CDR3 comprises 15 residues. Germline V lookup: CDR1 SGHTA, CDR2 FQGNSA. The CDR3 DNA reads TGTGCCAGCAGCGCCGGCAGGGCGGCTAACTATGGCTACACCTTC. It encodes CASSAGRAANYGYTF.

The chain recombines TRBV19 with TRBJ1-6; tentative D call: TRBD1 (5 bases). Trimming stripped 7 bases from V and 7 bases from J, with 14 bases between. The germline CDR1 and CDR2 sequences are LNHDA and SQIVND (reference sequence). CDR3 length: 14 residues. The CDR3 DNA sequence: TGTGCCAGTAACCTACAGGTGGGAAATTCACCCCTCCACTTT. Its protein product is CASNLQVGNSPLHF.

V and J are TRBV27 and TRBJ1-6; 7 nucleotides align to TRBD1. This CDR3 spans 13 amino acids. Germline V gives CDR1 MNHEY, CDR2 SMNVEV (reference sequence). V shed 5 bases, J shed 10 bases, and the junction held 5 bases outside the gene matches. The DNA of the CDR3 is TGTGCCAGCAGTCGAGACAGGGTATCACCCCTCCACTTT. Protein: CASSRDRVSPLHF.

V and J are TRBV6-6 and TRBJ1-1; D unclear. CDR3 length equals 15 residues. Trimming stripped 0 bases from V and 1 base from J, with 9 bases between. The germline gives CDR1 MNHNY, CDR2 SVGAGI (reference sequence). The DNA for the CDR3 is TGTGCCAGCAGTTACTCGGCGGAAGGGAACACTGAAGCTTTCTTT. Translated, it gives CASSYSAEGNTEAFF.

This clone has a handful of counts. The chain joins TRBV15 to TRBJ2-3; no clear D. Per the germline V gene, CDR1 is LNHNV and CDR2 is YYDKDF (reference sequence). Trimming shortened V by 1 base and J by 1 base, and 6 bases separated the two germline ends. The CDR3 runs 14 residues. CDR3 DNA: TGTGCCACCAGCAGAGCACTGGGCACAGATACGCAGTATTTT. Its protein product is CATSRALGTDTQYF.

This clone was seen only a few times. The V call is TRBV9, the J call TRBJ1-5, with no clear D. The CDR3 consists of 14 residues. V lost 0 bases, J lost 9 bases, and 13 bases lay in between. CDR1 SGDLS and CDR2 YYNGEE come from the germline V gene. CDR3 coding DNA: TGTGCCAGCAGCGTAGGGAGCGCCGAGGGGCCCCAGCATTTT. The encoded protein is CASSVGSAEGPQHF.

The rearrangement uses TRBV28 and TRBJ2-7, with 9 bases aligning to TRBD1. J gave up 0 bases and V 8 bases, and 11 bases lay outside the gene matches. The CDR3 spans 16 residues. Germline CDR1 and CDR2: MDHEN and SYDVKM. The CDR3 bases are TGTGCCAGCCTAGGATCCGGGACAGGGTCCTCCTACGAGCAGTACTTC. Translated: CASLGSGTGSSYEQYF.

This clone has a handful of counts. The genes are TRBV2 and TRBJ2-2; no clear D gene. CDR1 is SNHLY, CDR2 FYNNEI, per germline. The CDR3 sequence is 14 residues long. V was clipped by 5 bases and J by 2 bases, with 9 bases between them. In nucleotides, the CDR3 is TGTGCCAGCAGTTCTTTATTTAACACCGGGGAGCTGTTTTTT. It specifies CASSSLFNTGELFF.

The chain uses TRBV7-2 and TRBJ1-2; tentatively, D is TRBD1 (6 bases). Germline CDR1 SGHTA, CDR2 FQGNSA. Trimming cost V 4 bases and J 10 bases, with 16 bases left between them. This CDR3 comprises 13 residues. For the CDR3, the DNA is TGTGCCAGCAGCTACGCTGGGGGCAGGGTCTACACCTTC. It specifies CASSYAGGRVYTF. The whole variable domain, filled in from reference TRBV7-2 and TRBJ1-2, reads GAGVSQSPSNKVTEKGKDVELRCDPISGHTALYWYRQSLGQGLEFLIYFQGNSAPDKSGLPSDRFSAERTGGSVSTLTIQRTQQEDSAVYLCASSYAGGRVYTFGSGTRLTVV.

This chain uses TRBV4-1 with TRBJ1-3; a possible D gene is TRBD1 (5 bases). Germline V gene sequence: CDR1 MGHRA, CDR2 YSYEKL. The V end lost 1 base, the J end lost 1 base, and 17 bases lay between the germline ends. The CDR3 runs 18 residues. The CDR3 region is CASSQGGGADASGNTIYF. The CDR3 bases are TGCGCCAGCAGCCAAGGGGGCGGGGCAGACGCTTCTGGAAACACCATATATTTT.